The rows below give T cell receptor beta chains drawn from one sample of a study of response to subunit inactivated influenza vaccine. TCRdb analysed the RT-PCR reads with MiXCR anew, one entry per CDR3 protein. The repertoire consists of fewer than 700,000 distinct CDR3 sequences, with roughly 13% occurring once and the leading ten covering about an eighth. This specimen was PBMCs from blood, taken roughly 6 weeks after vaccination. The receptor set was obtained from a man aged 50-59 years who received an inactivated influenza vaccine. CDR3s include the opening cysteine and the closing phenylalanine or tryptophan. The order of the fields is J gene, clone size, D gene, V gene, CDR3 protein, CDR3 DNA. D genes are given only for firm matches. A row's size may be missing; if present it is once, few, many or a size class.

>TRBJ2-1|many|NA|TRBV6-2/TRBV6-3
CASRTGINEQFF
TGTGCCAGCAGGACAGGCATAAATGAGCAGTTCTTC
>TRBJ2-1|many|NA|TRBV29-1
CSVALASQGGEQFF
TGCAGCGTAGCACTAGCATCCCAAGGCGGTGAGCAGTTCTTC
>TRBJ2-4|few|TRBD1|TRBV12-3/TRBV12-4
CASSRQGENIQYF
TGTGCCAGCAGTCGACAGGGGGAAAACATTCAGTACTTC
>TRBJ2-4|NA|NA|TRBV20-1
CRAQGAGLAKNTQYF
TGCAGGGCTCAGGGCGCGGGCCTAGCCAAAAACACTCAGTACTTC
>TRBJ1-5|many|NA|TRBV12-3/TRBV12-4
CASSLGRNQPQHF
TGTGCCAGCAGTTTAGGTCGCAATCAGCCCCAGCATTTT
>TRBJ2-7|NA|NA|TRBV3-1
CASSPTPGVYEQYF
TGTGCCAGCAGCCCCACCCCGGGGGTCTACGAGCAGTACTTC
>TRBJ2-3|many|TRBD1|TRBV29-1
CSVRDRGQPDTQYF
TGCAGCGTTCGGGACAGGGGGCAGCCAGATACGCAGTATTTT
>TRBJ2-7|few|NA|TRBV20-1
CSASDGNYEQYF
TGCAGTGCTAGTGACGGCAACTACGAGCAGTACTTC
>TRBJ2-7|NA|TRBD2|TRBV14
CASSQGVGLADSSYEQYF
TGTGCCAGCAGCCAAGGGGTCGGACTAGCGGACAGCTCCTACGAGCAGTACTTC
>TRBJ2-7|NA|NA|TRBV5-5
CASSLRHTYEQYF
TGTGCCAGCAGCTTGAGACATACTTACGAGCAGTACTTC
>TRBJ2-7|NA|TRBD2|TRBV7-2
CAISSRGLAAYEQYF
TGTGCCATCAGCTCAAGGGGACTAGCTGCATACGAGCAGTACTTC
>TRBJ2-7|NA|NA|TRBV5-5
CASSPGPGCPQYF
TGTGCCAGCAGCCCCGGTCCCGGCTGCCCGCAGTACTTC
>TRBJ1-5|few|NA|TRBV14
CASSAGGNQPQHF
TGTGCCAGCAGCGCGGGGGGGAATCAGCCCCAGCATTTT
>TRBJ2-1|many|TRBD2|TRBV29-1
CSVDLAGGLGEQFF
TGCAGCGTTGACCTAGCGGGAGGGCTAGGCGAGCAGTTCTTC